This TCR beta chain is from a study of a mutant IDH1 vaccine in newly diagnosed glioma (dated by TCRdb to about 2021). Some background on the complete study: Across visits V03 through V10, patients got a total of eight vaccinations, given in weeks 1, 3, 5, 7, 11, 15, 19 and 23. Vaccination was initiated 4-6 weeks after radiotherapy alone, or concurrently with temozolomide cycles in the chemotherapy-containing groups. The 30 to 40 treated patients were approximately 62% male and approximately 40% female, with a mean age of 40.4 years. Prior to enrollment, patients had been given standard therapy consisting of radiotherapy alone, temozolomide alone, or radiochemotherapy with temozolomide, with the combination given to most patients. Peripheral blood samples were drawn at six visits, namely V03 (baseline), V05, V07, V10, V12 and V13. Longitudinal TCRB deep sequencing was performed for approximately 24 treated patients wherever samples were available for exploratory analyses. Overall results and qualifications from the work: PBMC samples for TCRB deep sequencing were selected based on availability. Changes in the top peripheral T cell clonotypes picked up by TCRB sequencing did not appear to be linked to pseudoprogression. Vaccine-induced immune responses across multiple MHC alleles were detected in approximately 94% of patients. According to the authors, sample limitations meant that analyses of patient blood samples could not be reproduced.

About this clone itself: What this receptor recognizes is not known. No much larger clone exists at a distance of one base, and base qualities are not known.

What this sample's time point label stands for: week 5, during vaccination. A 20-mer mutant IDH1 peptide at 300 micrograms in Montanide made up each vaccine dose, which was injected subcutaneously together with topical imiquimod. Donors had newly diagnosed WHO grade 3 or 4 IDH1-mutant astrocytomas with loss of nuclear ATRX. The samples were drawn from NOA16, a multicentre, single-arm, open-label phase I trial in Germany that tested a mutant IDH1 peptide vaccine in humans for the first time. The DNeasy Blood and Tissue Kit was used to extract genomic DNA from EDTA blood for TCRB sequencing. Preparation of the library involved the immunoSEQ multiplex PCR assay. The hsTCRB Kit was used according to the manufacturer's protocol to amplify rearranged TCR beta chain sequences. TCRB libraries were sequenced on an Illumina MiSeq. The original pipeline was this. The kit vendor's proprietary platform handled demultiplexing, trimming and gene mapping. TCRdb mirrors the immuneACCESS table, restricted to in-frame sequences. Some clones are absent from its copies; in checked studies, under half trace to an unresolved V gene, and the reason for the others is unknown. V and J calls and clone size are copied from that table; D and trimming were computed from the DNA. Across this sample there are more than 25,000 clones, with 75% to 80% seen only once. The biggest ten clones account for roughly a tenth of the sample.

The CDR3 contains 14 residues, cysteine and phenylalanine counted. Just CDR3 DNA is preserved here, 42 bases in frame from base 1. The V end gives up 8 bases and the J end 5 bases, leaving 12 bases in the junction not matched to a gene. The germline V gene encodes CDR1 SQVTM and CDR2 ANQGSEA. Sample: PBMCs, taken from a glioma patient whose treatment included an IDH1 peptide vaccine. The receptor's source is a man in his forties with glioma. The chain links TRBV29-1 with TRBJ2-1; 7 bases in the middle match TRBD2. In nucleotides, the sequence is TGCAGCATCAGGCGGCTAGCGGCTAACAATGAGCAGTTCTTC. This sequence encodes CSIRRLAANNEQFF.